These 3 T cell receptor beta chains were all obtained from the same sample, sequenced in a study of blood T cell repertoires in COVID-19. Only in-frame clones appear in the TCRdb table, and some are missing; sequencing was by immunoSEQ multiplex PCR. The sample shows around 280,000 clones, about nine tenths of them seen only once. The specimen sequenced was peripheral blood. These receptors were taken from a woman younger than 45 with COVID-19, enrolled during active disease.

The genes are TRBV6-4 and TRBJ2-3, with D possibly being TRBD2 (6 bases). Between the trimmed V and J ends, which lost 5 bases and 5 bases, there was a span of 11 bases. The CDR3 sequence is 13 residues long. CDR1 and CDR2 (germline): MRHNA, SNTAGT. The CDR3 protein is CASSSGDRDTQYF. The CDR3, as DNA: TGTGCCAGCAGTTCGGGGGATCGAGATACGCAGTATTTT.

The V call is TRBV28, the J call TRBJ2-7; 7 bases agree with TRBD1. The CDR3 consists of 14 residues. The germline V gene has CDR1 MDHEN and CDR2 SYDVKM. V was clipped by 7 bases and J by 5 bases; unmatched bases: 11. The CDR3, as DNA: TGTGCCAGCACCCGACAGGGCTTAGAAAACGAGCAGTACTTC. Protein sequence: CASTRQGLENEQYF.

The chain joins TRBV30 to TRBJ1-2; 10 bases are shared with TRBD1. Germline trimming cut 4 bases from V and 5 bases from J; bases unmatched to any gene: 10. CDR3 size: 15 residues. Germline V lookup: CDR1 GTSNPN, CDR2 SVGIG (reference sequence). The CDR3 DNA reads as TGTGCCTGGAATCCGGGACAGGGGCCAGAGTATGGCTACACCTTC. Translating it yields CAWNPGQGPEYGYTF.